This note documents a single TCR beta chain sequence. The sample is drawn from a study of blood T cell repertoires in COVID-19. This CDR3 is built from 19 residues. Losses at the gene ends were 7 bases for V and 4 bases for J; bases not matched to a gene: 24. Per the germline V gene, CDR1 is SQVTM and CDR2 is ANQGSEA. Method: immunoSEQ multiplex PCR; TCRdb's copy keeps in-frame clones and lacks some. In the table there are 150,000 to 200,000 clones, approximately 83% of which are singletons. Sequenced: peripheral blood. This clonotype originated in a man aged 65 to 85 who had recovered from COVID-19. J is TRBJ2-1 and V is TRBV29-1; 8 nucleotides match TRBD1. The CDR3: CSALRGAGGPQGGYNEQFF. CDR3 nucleotide sequence: TGCAGCGCCTTGAGGGGAGCAGGGGGCCCCCAAGGCGGGTACAATGAGCAGTTCTTC.